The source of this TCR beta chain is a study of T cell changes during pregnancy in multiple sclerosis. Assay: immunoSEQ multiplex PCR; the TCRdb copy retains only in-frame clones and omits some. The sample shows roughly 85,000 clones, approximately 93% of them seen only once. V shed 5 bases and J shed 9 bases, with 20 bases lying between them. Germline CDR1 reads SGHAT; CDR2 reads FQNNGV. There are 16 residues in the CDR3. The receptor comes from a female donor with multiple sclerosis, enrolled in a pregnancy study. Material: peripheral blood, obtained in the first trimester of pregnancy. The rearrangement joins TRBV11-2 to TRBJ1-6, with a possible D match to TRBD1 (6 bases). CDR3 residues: CASSLNRGGTGSPLHF. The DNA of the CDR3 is TGTGCCAGCAGCCTCAATAGGGGGGGGACCGGTTCACCCCTCCACTTT.